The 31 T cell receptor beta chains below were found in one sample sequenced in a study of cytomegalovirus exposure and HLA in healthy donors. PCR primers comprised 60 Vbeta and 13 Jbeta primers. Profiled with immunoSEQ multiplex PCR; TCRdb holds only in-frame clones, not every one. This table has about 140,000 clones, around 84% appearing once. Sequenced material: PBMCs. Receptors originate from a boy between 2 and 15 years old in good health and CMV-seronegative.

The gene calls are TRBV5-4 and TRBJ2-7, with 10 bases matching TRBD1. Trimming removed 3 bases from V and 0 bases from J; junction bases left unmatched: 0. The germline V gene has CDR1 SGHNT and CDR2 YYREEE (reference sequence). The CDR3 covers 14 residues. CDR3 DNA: TGTGCCAGCAGCTGGACAGGGGGCTCCTACGAGCAGTACTTC. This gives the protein CASSWTGGSYEQYF.

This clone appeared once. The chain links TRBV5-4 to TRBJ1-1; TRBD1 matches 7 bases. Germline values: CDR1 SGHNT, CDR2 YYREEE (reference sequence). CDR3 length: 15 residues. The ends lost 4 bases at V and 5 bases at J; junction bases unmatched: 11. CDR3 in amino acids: CASSHPQGRETEAFF. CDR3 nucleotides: TGTGCCAGCAGCCACCCACAGGGGAGAGAGACTGAAGCTTTCTTT.

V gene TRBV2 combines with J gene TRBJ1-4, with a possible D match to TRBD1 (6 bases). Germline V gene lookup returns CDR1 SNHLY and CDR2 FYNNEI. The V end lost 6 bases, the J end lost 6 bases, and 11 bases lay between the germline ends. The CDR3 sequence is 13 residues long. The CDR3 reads CASSTGFDEKLFF. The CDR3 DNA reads TGTGCCAGCAGCACAGGGTTTGATGAAAAACTGTTTTTT.

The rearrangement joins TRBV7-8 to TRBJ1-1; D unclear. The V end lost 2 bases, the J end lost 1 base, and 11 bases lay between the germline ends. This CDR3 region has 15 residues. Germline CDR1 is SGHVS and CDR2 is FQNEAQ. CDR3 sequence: CASSLFGRRNTEAFF. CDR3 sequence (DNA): TGTGCCAGCAGCTTATTTGGCCGAAGGAACACTGAAGCTTTCTTT.

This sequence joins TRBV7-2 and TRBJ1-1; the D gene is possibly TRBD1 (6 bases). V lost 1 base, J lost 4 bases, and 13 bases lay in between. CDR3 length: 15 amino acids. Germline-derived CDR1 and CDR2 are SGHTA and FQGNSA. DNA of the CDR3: TGTGCCAGCAGCTTAGTAACAGGGACGGGCACTGAAGCTTTCTTT. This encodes CASSLVTGTGTEAFF.

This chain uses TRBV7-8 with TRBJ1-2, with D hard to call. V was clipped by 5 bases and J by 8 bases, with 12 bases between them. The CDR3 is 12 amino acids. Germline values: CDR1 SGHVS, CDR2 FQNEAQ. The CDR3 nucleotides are TGTGCCAGCAGCCCCGGTTTAGCAGGCTACACCTTC. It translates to CASSPGLAGYTF.

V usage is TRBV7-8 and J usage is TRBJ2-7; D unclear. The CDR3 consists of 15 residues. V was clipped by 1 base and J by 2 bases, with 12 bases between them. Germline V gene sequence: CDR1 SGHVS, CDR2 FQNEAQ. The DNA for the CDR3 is TGTGCCAGCAGCTTAGGGTCAGACACCGCCTACGAGCAGTACTTC. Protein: CASSLGSDTAYEQYF.

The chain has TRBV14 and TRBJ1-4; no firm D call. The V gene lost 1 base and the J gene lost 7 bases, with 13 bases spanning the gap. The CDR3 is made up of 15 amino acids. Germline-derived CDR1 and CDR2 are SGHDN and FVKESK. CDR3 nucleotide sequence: TGTGCCAGCAGCCAAGCGGGATATCGAGGTGAAAAACTGTTTTTT. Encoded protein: CASSQAGYRGEKLFF.

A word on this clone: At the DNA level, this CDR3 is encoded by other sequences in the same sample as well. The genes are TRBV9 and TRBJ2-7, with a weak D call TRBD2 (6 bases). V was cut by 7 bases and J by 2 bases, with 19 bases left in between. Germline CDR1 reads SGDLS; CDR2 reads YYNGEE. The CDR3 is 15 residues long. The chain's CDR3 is CASAHGGSQAYEQYF. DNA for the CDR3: TGTGCCAGCGCACATGGGGGGAGTCAGGCCTACGAGCAGTACTTC. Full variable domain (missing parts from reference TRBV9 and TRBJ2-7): DSGVTQTPKHLITATGQRVTLRCSPRSGDLSVYWYQQSLDQGLQFLIQYYNGEERAKGNILERFSAQQFPDLHSELNLSSLELGDSALYFCASAHGGSQAYEQYFGPGTRLTVT.

The CDR3 sequence is CASSIRQGQETQYF. For the CDR3, the DNA is TGTGCCAGCAGCATAAGACAGGGTCAAGAGACCCAGTACTTC. J is TRBJ2-5 and V is TRBV7-9, with 7 positions matching TRBD1. This CDR3 has 14 residues. Germline V gene lookup returns CDR1 SEHNR and CDR2 FQNEAQ (reference sequence). V trimming: 5 bases; J trimming: 2 bases; junction bases outside the gene matches: 5.

CDR3 in amino acids: CASSEEGSGGALYEQYF. CDR3 sequence (DNA): TGTGCCAGCAGTGAAGAAGGTAGCGGGGGCGCACTATACGAGCAGTACTTC. The chain is built from TRBV25-1 and TRBJ2-7, with 9 bases that match TRBD2. V was clipped by 2 bases and J by 4 bases; unmatched bases: 12. The CDR3 has 17 residues. Germline assignment: CDR1 MGHDK and CDR2 SYGVNS.

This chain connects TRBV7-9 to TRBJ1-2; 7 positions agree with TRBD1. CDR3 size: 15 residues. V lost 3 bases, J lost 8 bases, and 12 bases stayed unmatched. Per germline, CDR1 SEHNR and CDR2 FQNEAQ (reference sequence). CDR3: CASSFPTGVPGGYTF. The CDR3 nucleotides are TGTGCCAGCAGCTTCCCTACAGGGGTTCCGGGGGGCTACACCTTC.

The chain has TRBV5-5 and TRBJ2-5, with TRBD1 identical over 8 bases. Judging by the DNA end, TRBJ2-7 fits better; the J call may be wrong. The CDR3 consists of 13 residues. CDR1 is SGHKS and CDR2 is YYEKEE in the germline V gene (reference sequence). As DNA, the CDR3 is TGTGCCAGCGAGGGACAGGCTCTCTCCGAGCAGTACTTC. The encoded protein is CASEGQALSEQYF.

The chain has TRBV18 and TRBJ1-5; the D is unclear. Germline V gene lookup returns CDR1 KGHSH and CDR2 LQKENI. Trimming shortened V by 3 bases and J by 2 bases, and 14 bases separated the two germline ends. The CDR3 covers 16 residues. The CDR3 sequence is CASSPVQSKGNQPQHF. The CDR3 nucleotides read TGTGCCAGCTCACCCGTACAGTCCAAGGGCAATCAGCCCCAGCATTTT.

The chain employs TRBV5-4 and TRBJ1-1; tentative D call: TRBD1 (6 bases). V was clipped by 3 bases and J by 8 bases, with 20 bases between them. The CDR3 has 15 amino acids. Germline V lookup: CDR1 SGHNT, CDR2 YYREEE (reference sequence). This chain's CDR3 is CASSWPGQRGAEAFF. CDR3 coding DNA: TGTGCCAGCAGCTGGCCCGGACAGAGAGGGGCCGAAGCTTTCTTT.

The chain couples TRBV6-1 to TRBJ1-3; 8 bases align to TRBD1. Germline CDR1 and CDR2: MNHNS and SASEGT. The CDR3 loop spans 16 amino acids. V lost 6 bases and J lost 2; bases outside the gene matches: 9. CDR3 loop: CASSEKVTGAGNTIYF. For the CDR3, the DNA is TGTGCCAGCAGCGAAAAGGTGACAGGGGCTGGAAACACCATATATTTT.

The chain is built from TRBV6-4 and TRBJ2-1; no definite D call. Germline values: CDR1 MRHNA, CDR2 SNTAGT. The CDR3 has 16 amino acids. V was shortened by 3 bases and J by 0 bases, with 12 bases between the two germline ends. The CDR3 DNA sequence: TGTGCCAGCAGTGAGTTTGTTCGGAGCTCCTACAATGAGCAGTTCTTC. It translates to CASSEFVRSSYNEQFF.

The CDR3: CASSVALRGYYGYTF. CDR3 bases: TGTGCCAGCAGCGTAGCTCTTAGGGGATACTATGGCTACACCTTC. This chain connects TRBV9 to TRBJ1-2, with D possibly being TRBD1 (5 bases). V was pared by 0 bases and J by 3 bases, with 12 bases between. The CDR3 is 15 residues long. In germline, CDR1 is SGDLS, CDR2 YYNGEE.

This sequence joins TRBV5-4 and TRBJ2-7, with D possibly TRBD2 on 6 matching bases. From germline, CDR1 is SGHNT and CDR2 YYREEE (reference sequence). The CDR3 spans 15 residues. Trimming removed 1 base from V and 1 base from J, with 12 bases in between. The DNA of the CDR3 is TGTGCCAGCAGCTTGCCGGGACTCCTATCCTACGAGCAGTACTTC. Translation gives CASSLPGLLSYEQYF.

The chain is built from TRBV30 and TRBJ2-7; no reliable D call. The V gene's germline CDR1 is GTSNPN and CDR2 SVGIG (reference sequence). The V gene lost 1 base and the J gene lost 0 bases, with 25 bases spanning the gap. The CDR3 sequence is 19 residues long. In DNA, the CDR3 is TGTGCCTGGAGTGCAGGCAGAGTCAGCCGAAACCCGAACTCCTACGAGCAGTACTTC. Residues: CAWSAGRVSRNPNSYEQYF.

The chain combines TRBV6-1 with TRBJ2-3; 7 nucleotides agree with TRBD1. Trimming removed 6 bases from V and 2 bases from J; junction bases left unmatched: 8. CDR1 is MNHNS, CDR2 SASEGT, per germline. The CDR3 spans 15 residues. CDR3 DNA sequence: TGTGCCAGCAGGGATCTGACAGGGCACACAGATACGCAGTATTTT. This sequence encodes CASRDLTGHTDTQYF.

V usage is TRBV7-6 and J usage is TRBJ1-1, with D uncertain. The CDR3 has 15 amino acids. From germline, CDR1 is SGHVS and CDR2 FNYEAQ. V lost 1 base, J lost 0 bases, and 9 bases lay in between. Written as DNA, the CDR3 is TGTGCCAGCAGCTTAGATGGAGGGTTGAACACTGAAGCTTTCTTT. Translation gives CASSLDGGLNTEAFF.

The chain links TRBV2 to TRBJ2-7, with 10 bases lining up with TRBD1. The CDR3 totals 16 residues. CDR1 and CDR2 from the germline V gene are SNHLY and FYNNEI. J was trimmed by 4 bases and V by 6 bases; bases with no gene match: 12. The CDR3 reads CASSLPWGQGSYEQYF. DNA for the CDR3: TGTGCCAGCAGCCTCCCGTGGGGACAGGGGAGTTACGAGCAGTACTTC. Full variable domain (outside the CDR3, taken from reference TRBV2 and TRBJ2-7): EPEVTQTPSHQVTQMGQEVILRCVPISNHLYFYWYRQILGQKVEFLVSFYNNEISEKSEIFDDQFSVERPDGSNFTLKIRSTKLEDSAMYFCASSLPWGQGSYEQYFGPGTRLTVT.

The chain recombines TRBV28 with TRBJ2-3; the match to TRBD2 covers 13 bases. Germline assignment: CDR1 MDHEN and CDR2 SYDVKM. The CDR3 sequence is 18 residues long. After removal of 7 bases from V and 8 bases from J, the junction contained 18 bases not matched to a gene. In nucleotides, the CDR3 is TGTGCCAGCACCCCTTTGGGACTAGCGGGACCCCGATCTGGTACGCAGTATTTT. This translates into CASTPLGLAGPRSGTQYF.

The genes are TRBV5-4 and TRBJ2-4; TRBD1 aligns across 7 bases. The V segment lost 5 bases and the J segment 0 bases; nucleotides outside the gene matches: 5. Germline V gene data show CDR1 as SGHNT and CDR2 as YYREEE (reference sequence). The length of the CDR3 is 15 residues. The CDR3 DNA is TGTGCCAGCAGTCAGGGGGTTTCAGCCAAAAACATTCAGTACTTC. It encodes CASSQGVSAKNIQYF.

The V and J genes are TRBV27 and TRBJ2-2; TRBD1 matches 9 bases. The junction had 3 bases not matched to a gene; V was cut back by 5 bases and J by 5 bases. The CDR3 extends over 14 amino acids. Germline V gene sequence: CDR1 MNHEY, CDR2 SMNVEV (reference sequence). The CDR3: CASSRDRATGELFF. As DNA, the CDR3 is TGTGCCAGCAGTCGGGACAGGGCGACCGGGGAGCTGTTTTTT.

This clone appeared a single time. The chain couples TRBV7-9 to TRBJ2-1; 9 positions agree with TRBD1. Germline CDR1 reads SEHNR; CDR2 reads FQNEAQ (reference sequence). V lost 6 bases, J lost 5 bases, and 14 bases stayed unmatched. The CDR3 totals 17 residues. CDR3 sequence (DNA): TGTGCCAGCAGGCCCCGGCCCCGGGACAGGGACCACAATGAGCAGTTCTTC. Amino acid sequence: CASRPRPRDRDHNEQFF.

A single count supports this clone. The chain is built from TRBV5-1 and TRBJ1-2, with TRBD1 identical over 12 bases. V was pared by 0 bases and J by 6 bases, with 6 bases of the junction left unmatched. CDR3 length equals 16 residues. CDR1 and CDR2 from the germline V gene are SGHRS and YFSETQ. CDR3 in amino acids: CASSLGDRGRRNGYTF. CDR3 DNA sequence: TGCGCCAGCAGCTTGGGGGACAGGGGGCGAAGGAATGGCTACACCTTC.

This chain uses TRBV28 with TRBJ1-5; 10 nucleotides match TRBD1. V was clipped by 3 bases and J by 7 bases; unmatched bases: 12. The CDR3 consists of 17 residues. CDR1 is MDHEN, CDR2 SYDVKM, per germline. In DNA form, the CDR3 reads TGTGCCAGCAGTTTCTGTTACGGGACAGGGGAGAGGCAGCCCCAGCATTTT. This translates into CASSFCYGTGERQPQHF.

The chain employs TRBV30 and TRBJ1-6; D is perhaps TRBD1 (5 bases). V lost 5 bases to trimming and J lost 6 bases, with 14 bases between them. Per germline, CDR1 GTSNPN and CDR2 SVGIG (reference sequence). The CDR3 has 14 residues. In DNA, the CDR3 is TGTGCCTGGGCCTCAGGGCTTCGTAATTCACCCCTCCACTTT. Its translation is CAWASGLRNSPLHF. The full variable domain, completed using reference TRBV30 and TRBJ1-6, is SQTIHQWPATLVQPVGSPLSLECTVEGTSNPNLYWYRQAAGRGLQLLFYSVGIGQISSEVPQNLSASRPQDRQFILSSKKLLLSDSGFYLCAWASGLRNSPLHFGNGTRLTVT.

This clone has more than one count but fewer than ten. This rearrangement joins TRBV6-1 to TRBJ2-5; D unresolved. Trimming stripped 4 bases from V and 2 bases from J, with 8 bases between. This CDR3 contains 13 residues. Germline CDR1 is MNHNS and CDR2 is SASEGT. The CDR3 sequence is CASSGSEQETQYF. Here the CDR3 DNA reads TGTGCCAGCAGTGGAAGCGAACAAGAGACCCAGTACTTC.